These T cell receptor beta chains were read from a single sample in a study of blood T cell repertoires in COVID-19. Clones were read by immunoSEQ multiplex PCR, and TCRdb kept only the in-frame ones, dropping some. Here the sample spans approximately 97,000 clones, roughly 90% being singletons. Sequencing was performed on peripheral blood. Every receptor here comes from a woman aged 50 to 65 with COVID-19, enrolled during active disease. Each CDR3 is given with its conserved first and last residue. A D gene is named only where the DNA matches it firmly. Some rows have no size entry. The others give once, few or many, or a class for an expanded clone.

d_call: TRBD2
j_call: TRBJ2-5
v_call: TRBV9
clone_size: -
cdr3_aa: CASSPNIAGGQETQYF
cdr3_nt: TGTGCCAGCAGCCCCAACATAGCGGGGGGGCAAGAGACCCAGTACTTC

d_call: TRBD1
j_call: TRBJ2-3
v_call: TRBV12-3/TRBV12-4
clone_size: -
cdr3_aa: CASRQGSTDTQYF
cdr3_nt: TGTGCCAGCAGACAGGGGAGCACAGATACGCAGTATTTT

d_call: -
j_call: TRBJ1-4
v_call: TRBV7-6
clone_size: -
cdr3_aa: CASSLVRTALNEKLFF
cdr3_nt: TGTGCCAGCAGCTTAGTTCGGACAGCTCTTAATGAAAAACTGTTTTTT

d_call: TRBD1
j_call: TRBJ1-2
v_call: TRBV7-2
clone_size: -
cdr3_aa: CASSSGDRVVGYTF
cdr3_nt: TGTGCCAGCAGCTCCGGGGACAGGGTGGTGGGCTACACCTTC

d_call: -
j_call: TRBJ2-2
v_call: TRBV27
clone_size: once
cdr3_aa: CASSWGLRTGGLIITGELFF
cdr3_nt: TGTGCCAGCAGTTGGGGCCTAAGAACGGGGGGCCTGATTATTACCGGGGAGCTGTTTTTT

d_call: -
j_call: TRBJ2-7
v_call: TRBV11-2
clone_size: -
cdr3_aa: CASSQTERYEQYF
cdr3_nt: TGTGCCAGCAGCCAGACAGAGAGGTACGAGCAGTACTTC

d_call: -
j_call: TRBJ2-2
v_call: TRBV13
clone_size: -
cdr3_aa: CASSLRNANTGELFF
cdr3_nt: TGTGCCAGCAGCTTGAGGAACGCGAACACCGGGGAGCTGTTTTTT

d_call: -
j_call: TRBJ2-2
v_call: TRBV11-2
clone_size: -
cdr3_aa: CASKRGGGGLFF
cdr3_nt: TGTGCCAGCAAAAGGGGAGGAGGTGGGCTGTTTTTT

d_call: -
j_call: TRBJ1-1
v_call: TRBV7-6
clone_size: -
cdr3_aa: CASSPRPGNTEAFF
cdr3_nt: TGTGCCAGCAGTCCCAGGCCCGGGAACACTGAAGCTTTCTTT

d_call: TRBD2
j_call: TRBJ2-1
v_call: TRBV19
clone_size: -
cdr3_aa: CASRRTSGGAINEQFF
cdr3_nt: TGTGCCAGTAGGCGGACTAGCGGGGGGGCAATCAATGAGCAGTTCTTC

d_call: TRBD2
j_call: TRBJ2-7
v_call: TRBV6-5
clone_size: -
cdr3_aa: CASSYSGVAGEQYF
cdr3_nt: TGTGCCAGCAGTTACTCGGGGGTAGCGGGCGAGCAGTACTTC

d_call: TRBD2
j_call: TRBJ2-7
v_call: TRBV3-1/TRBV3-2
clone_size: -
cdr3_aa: CASSRAGALYEQYF
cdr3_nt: TGTGCCAGCAGCCGAGCGGGGGCCCTCTACGAGCAGTACTTC

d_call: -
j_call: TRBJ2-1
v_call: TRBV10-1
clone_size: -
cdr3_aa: CASSGRVGFKRDEQFF
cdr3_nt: TGCGCCAGCAGTGGCAGGGTCGGTTTTAAGAGAGATGAGCAGTTCTTC

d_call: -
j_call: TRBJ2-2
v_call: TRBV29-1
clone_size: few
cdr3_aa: CSVELGEVAGELFF
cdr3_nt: TGCAGCGTTGAACTAGGGGAGGTGGCCGGGGAGCTGTTTTTT

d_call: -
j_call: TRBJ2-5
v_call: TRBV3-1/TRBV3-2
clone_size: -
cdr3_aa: CASSQGVIRGETSKTQYF
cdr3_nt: TGTGCCAGCAGCCAAGGAGTAATACGGGGAGAGACGTCTAAGACCCAGTACTTC

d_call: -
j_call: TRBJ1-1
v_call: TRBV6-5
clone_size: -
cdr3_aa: CASSYRRGNTEAFF
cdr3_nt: TGTGCCAGCAGTTACCGCAGGGGGAACACTGAAGCTTTCTTT

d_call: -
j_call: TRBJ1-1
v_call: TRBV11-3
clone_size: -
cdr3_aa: CASSFPGEGTEAFF
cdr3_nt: TGTGCCAGCAGTTTCCCGGGGGAAGGCACTGAAGCTTTCTTT

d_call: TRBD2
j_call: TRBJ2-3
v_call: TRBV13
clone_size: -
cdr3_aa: CASSLWGTRSTDTQYF
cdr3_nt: TGTGCCAGCAGCTTGTGGGGGACTAGGAGCACAGATACGCAGTATTTT